A selection of T cell receptor beta chains follows, all from one sample in a study of blood T cell repertoires in COVID-19. Libraries were prepared by immunoSEQ multiplex PCR; TCRdb keeps only in-frame clonotypes and omits some of them. The sample includes 150,000 or so clones, around 79% seen only once; the top ten take 2.5% to 3%. What was sequenced was PBMCs or T cells enriched from blood (not recorded which). The receptor set was obtained from a woman in her forties or fifties who had recovered from COVID-19. Both conserved end residues are part of each CDR3. Each record gives: D gene, clone size, V gene, J gene, CDR3 DNA, CDR3 protein. A D gene is named only where the DNA matches it firmly. Some rows mark clone size as missing; the rest say once, few, many or name a class of expanded clone.

TRBD1	once	TRBV10-3	TRBJ1-2	TGTGCCATCAGTGAAGGACGACAGGGACCCTATGGCTACACCTTC	CAISEGRQGPYGYTF
TRBD2	few	TRBV4-2	TRBJ2-3	TGTGCCAGCAGCCAAACCAGACTAGCGGGAGGGGGCACAGATACGCAGTATTTT	CASSQTRLAGGGTDTQYF
-	-	TRBV18	TRBJ1-2	TGTGCCAGCTCACAACCCTCAGGAGGGTTCTATGGCTACACCTTC	CASSQPSGGFYGYTF
-	-	TRBV7-3	TRBJ2-5	TGTGCCAGCAGCCCAGACAGGCGGGAGACCCAGTACTTC	CASSPDRRETQYF
-	once	TRBV6-5	TRBJ1-5	TGTGCCAGCAGCCGGACAGCTAACAATCAGCCCCAGCATTTT	CASSRTANNQPQHF
-	-	TRBV29-1	TRBJ1-5	TGCAGCGTTGCCACCGGGGGGGGTCAGCCCCAGCATTTT	CSVATGGGQPQHF
-	-	TRBV30	TRBJ2-2	TGTGCCTGGAGTGTCGGGCTAGCGATCGGGGAGCTGTTTTTT	CAWSVGLAIGELFF
-	-	TRBV6-5	TRBJ2-3	TGTGCCAGCAGCACCGATAGAACTAGCACAGATACGCAGTATTTT	CASSTDRTSTDTQYF
-	-	TRBV19	TRBJ2-1	TGTGCCAGTAGCTCGGGATCCGGACTCAATGAGCAGTTCTTC	CASSSGSGLNEQFF
-	-	TRBV9	TRBJ2-1	TGTGCCAGCAGCGGAAGCGGGACAAGTTACAATGAGCAGTTCTTC	CASSGSGTSYNEQFF
-	-	TRBV4-1	TRBJ1-6	TGCGCCAGCAGCCCCCTCGGTTGGAGCGGGGATTCACCCCTCCACTTT	CASSPLGWSGDSPLHF
-	-	TRBV3-1/TRBV3-2	TRBJ1-5	TGTGCCAGCAGCCATGGAGGGACTAGCAATCAGCCCCAGCATTTT	CASSHGGTSNQPQHF
-	-	TRBV7-3	TRBJ2-2	TGTGCCAGCAGCCGAAATACGGGAACCAACACCGGGGAGCTGTTTTTT	CASSRNTGTNTGELFF
TRBD1	-	TRBV11-3	TRBJ2-7	TGTGCCAGCAGCGGACAGGATGTCTCCTACGAGCAGTACTTC	CASSGQDVSYEQYF
-	-	TRBV7-8	TRBJ2-3	TGTGCCAGCACCATAGGGGGAGCTCGGGGCACAGATACGCAGTATTTT	CASTIGGARGTDTQYF
-	-	TRBV6-5	TRBJ2-7	TGTGCCAGCAGTTCCACTAGTCGCGAGCAGTACTTC	CASSSTSREQYF
TRBD2	-	TRBV5-5	TRBJ2-1	TGTGCCAGCAGCCCTAGCGGGGGATCCTCCTACAATGAGCAGTTCTTC	CASSPSGGSSYNEQFF
TRBD2	-	TRBV5-5	TRBJ2-1	TGTGCCAGCAAGGGACTAGCGGGAGGGAGGGATGAGCAGTTCTTC	CASKGLAGGRDEQFF
-	-	TRBV7-9	TRBJ1-1	TGTGCCACGCGGGAGGTGAGGGCTTTCTTT	CATREVRAFF
-	-	TRBV19	TRBJ2-3	TGTGCCAGTAGTACTGTGGCGGCGAGCACAGATACGCAGTATTTT	CASSTVAASTDTQYF
-	-	TRBV27	TRBJ1-5	TGTGCCAGCAGCCGAAGAGATCAGCCCCAGCATTTT	CASSRRDQPQHF
-	-	TRBV30	TRBJ2-3	TGTGCCTGGAGTGCCTCTTGGCGCACAGATACGCAGTATTTT	CAWSASWRTDTQYF
-	-	TRBV7-9	TRBJ1-2	TGTGCCAGCAGCTTTACAGGCGACTATGGCTACACCTTC	CASSFTGDYGYTF
TRBD1	-	TRBV12-3/TRBV12-4	TRBJ2-7	TGTGCCAGCAGTAGGGGACAGGGCATCGAGCAGTACTTC	CASSRGQGIEQYF
TRBD1	-	TRBV25-1	TRBJ1-2	TGTGCCGGACAGGGGGCTTATGGCTACACCTTC	CAGQGAYGYTF
-	-	TRBV14	TRBJ1-4	TGTGCCAGCAGCCAAGATCTAGCGTACCCAGGCGCAACTAATGAAAAACTGTTTTTT	CASSQDLAYPGATNEKLFF
-	-	TRBV4-1	TRBJ2-1	TGCGCCAGCAGCCAAGTCGCCCCCACATCTCCTTTATTTGAGCAGTTCTTC	CASSQVAPTSPLFEQFF
TRBD1	-	TRBV5-1	TRBJ1-1	TGCGCCAGCAGCTTTACAGGGGGGGACATGAACACTGAAGCTTTCTTT	CASSFTGGDMNTEAFF
TRBD2	-	TRBV2	TRBJ2-3	TGTGCCAGCAGTGAGGACTTCGAACTAGCGGGGGGATATTTT	CASSEDFELAGGYF
-	-	TRBV10-1	TRBJ2-5	TGCGCCAGCAGTGAGAGCGGGCAGGGATACGGGACCCAGTACTTC	CASSESGQGYGTQYF
-	-	TRBV7-2	TRBJ2-7	TGTGCCAGCAGCTCACCGGGGGACCTCAGCTCCTACGAGCAGTACTTC	CASSSPGDLSSYEQYF
-	-	TRBV30	TRBJ1-2	TGTGCCTGGAGGAGAGGCTTTGGCTACACCTTC	CAWRRGFGYTF
-	-	TRBV7-8	TRBJ2-2	TGTGCCAGCGCGCCTTGGACTTTTCCGAACACCGGGGAGCTGTTTTTT	CASAPWTFPNTGELFF
-	large	TRBV5-5	TRBJ2-7	TGTGCCAGCAGCTTACCACTGAGCTCCTACGAGCAGTACTTC	CASSLPLSSYEQYF
-	-	TRBV19	TRBJ2-3	TGTGCCAGTAGTATATTAGCACGCACAGATACGCAGTATTTT	CASSILARTDTQYF
TRBD1	-	TRBV5-1	TRBJ2-1	TGCGCCAGCAAGGGGACAGGGATCTACAATGAGCAGTTCTTC	CASKGTGIYNEQFF
TRBD1	-	TRBV7-9	TRBJ2-4	TGTGCCAGCAGCCTGACCCACAGGGGGCGCCAGGCGAAGGACATTCAGTACTTC	CASSLTHRGRQAKDIQYF
-	-	TRBV4-1	TRBJ1-3	TGCGCCAGCAGCCAAGATCGGCCGGTGGCGGGGGGAAACACCATATATTTT	CASSQDRPVAGGNTIYF
-	-	TRBV13	TRBJ2-3	TGTGCCAGCAGCAATACCGAGGTTAGCACAGATACGCAGTATTTT	CASSNTEVSTDTQYF
-	-	TRBV28	TRBJ2-7	TGTGCCAGCAGTTTACGATCAATCAAGCCCCACGAGCAGTACTTC	CASSLRSIKPHEQYF
-	few	TRBV11-3	TRBJ2-3	TGTGCCAGCAGCCCGGGGAACCCAGATACGCAGTATTTT	CASSPGNPDTQYF
TRBD1	-	TRBV18	TRBJ2-7	TGTGCCAGCTCATTATTAGGACAGGGGGCGAATTATAAGCACGAGCAGTACTTC	CASSLLGQGANYKHEQYF
-	-	TRBV19	TRBJ2-3	TGTGCCAGTAGTATTGGCCGGGGGATTGTCACAGATACGCAGTATTTT	CASSIGRGIVTDTQYF
TRBD2	-	TRBV6-5	TRBJ2-7	TGTGCCAGCAGCCGAGGGACTAGCGGGCTCTACGAGCAGTACTTC	CASSRGTSGLYEQYF
TRBD2	-	TRBV7-3	TRBJ2-3	TGTGCCAGCAGCTTAAACGGTGGGGGACTAGCGGGAGATACGCAGTATTTT	CASSLNGGGLAGDTQYF
-	few	TRBV9	TRBJ1-2	TGTGCCAGCAGCGAGGGACACTTCAACTATGGCTACACCTTC	CASSEGHFNYGYTF
-	-	TRBV11-2	TRBJ1-2	TGTGCCAGCAGCTTAGAGCCGCAGGGAGGGTATGGCTACACCTTC	CASSLEPQGGYGYTF
-	-	TRBV5-1	TRBJ2-7	TGCGCCAGCAGCTTGGCTAGAAGGCCCTACGAGCAGTACTTC	CASSLARRPYEQYF
TRBD2	-	TRBV19	TRBJ2-1	TGTGCCAGTAGTACCCGACTAGCGGGAGTTGGGTACAATGAGCAGTTCTTC	CASSTRLAGVGYNEQFF
-	-	TRBV19	TRBJ1-2	TGTGCCAGTAGTATGGCGGCAGGGGACTATGGCTACACCTTC	CASSMAAGDYGYTF
-	-	TRBV3-1/TRBV3-2	TRBJ2-6	TGTGCCAGCAGCCGGCCATCTGGGGCCAACGTCCTGACTTTC	CASSRPSGANVLTF
-	-	TRBV7-2	TRBJ1-5	TGTGCCAGCAGCTGGAGAATAGACCAGCCCCAGCATTTT	CASSWRIDQPQHF
-	-	TRBV28	TRBJ1-2	TGTGCCAGCAGGCAGGGGACTAACTATGGCTACACCTTC	CASRQGTNYGYTF
-	-	TRBV30	TRBJ1-1	TGTGCCTGGAGTTTCTCGAGAGTGACTGAAGCTTTCTTT	CAWSFSRVTEAFF
TRBD2	-	TRBV18	TRBJ2-2	TGTGCCAGCTCTCCGGAGACTAGCGGGGCTACCGGGGAGCTGTTTTTT	CASSPETSGATGELFF
-	-	TRBV5-5	TRBJ1-2	TGTGCCACGGGGGGAGCTAACTATGGCTACACCTTC	CATGGANYGYTF
-	-	TRBV27	TRBJ2-2	TGTGCCAGCAGTTGGACTTTGAACACCGGGGAGCTGTTTTTT	CASSWTLNTGELFF
-	-	TRBV3-1/TRBV3-2	TRBJ1-5	TGTGCCAGCAGCCAAGGGGGCCCTAGCAATCAGCCCCAGCATTTT	CASSQGGPSNQPQHF
-	-	TRBV28	TRBJ1-5	TGTGCCAGCAGGGAAAGGGGCCAGCCCCAGCATTTT	CASRERGQPQHF